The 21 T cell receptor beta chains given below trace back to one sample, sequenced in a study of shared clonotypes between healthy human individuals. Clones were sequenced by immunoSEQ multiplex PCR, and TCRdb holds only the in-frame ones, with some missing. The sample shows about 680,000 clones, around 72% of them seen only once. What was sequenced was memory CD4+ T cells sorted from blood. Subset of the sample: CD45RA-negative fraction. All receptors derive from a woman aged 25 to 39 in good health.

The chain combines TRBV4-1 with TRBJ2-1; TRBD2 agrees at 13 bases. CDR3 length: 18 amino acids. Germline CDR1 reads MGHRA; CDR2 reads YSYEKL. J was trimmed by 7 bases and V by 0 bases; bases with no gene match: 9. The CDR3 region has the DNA TGCGCCAGCAGCCAAGATCTCGGACTAGCGGGAGACAGGAATGAGCAGTTCTTC. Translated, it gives CASSQDLGLAGDRNEQFF.

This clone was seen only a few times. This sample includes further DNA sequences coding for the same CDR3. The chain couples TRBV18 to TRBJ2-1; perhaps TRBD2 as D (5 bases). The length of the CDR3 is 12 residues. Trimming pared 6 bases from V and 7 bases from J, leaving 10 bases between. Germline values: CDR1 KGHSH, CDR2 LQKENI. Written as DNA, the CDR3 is TGTGCCAGCTCCCCCCGGAGGAATGAGCAGTTCTTC. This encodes CASSPRRNEQFF.

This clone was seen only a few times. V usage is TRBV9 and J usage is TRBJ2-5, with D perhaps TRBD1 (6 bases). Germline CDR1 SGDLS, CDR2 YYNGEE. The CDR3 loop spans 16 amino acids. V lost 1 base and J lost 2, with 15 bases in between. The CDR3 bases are TGTGCCAGCAGCGTACGAGCTGAGGGGGATCAAGAGACCCAGTACTTC. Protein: CASSVRAEGDQETQYF.

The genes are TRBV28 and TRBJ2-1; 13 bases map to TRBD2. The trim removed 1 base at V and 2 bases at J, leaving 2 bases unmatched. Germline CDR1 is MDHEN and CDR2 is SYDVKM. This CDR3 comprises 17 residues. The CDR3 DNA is TGTGCCAGCAGTTTATCACTAGCGGGAGGGCCCTACAATGAGCAGTTCTTC. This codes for CASSLSLAGGPYNEQFF.

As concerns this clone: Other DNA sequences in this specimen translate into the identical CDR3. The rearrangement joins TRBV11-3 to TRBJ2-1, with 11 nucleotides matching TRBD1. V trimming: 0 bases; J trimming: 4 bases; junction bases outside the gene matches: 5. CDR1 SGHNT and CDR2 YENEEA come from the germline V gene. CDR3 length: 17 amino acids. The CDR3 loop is CASSLDSGTGGYNEQFF. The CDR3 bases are TGTGCCAGCAGCTTAGACTCCGGGACAGGGGGTTACAATGAGCAGTTCTTC.

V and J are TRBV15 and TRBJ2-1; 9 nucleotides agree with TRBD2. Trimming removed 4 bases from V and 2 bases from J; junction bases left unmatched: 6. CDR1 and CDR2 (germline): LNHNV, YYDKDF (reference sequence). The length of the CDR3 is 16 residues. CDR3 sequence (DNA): TGTGCCACCAGCATTCCTAGCGGGGTTACCTACAATGAGCAGTTCTTC. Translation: CATSIPSGVTYNEQFF.

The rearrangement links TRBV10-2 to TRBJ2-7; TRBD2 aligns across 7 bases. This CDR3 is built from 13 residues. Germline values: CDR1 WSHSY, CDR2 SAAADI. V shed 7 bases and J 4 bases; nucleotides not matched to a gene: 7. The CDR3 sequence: CASKTSANYEQYF. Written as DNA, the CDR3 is TGCGCCAGCAAAACTAGCGCGAATTACGAGCAGTACTTC.

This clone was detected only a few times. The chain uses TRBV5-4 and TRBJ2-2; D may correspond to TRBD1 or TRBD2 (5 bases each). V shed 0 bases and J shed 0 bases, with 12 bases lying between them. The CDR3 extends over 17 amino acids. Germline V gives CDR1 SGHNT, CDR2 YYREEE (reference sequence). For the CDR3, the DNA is TGTGCCAGCAGCTTGGGGGGCGGGCAGGCGAACACCGGGGAGCTGTTTTTT. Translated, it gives CASSLGGGQANTGELFF.

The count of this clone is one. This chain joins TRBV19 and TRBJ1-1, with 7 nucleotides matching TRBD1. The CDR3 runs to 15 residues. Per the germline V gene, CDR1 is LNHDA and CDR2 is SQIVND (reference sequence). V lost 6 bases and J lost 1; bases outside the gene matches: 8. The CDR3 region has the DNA TGTGCCAGTAGCCTAACCGGGACAGAGAACACTGAAGCTTTCTTT. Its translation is CASSLTGTENTEAFF.

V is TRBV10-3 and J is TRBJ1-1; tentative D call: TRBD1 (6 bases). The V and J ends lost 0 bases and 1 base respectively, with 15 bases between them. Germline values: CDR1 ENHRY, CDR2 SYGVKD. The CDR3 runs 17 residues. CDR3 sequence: CAISESGGETENTEAFF. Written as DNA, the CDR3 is TGTGCCATCAGTGAGTCAGGGGGGGAGACAGAGAACACTGAAGCTTTCTTT.

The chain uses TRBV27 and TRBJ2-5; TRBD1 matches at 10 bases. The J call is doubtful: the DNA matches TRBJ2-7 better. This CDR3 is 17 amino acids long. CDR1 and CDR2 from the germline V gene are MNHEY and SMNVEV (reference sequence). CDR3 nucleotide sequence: TGTGCCAGCACCTCTAGGCCGCCGGGACAGGGGCTCTACGAGCAGTACTTC. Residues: CASTSRPPGQGLYEQYF.

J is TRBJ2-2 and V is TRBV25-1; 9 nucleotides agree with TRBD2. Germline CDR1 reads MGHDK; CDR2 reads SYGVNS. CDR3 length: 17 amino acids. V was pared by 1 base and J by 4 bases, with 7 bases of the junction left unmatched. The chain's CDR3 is CASSESRGRAFTGELFF. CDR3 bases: TGTGCCAGCAGTGAATCTCGCGGGAGGGCCTTCACCGGGGAGCTGTTTTTT.

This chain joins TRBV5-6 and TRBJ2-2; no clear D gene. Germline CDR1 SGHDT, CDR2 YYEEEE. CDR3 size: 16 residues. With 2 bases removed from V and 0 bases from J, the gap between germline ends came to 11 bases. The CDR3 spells CASSLTGVANTGELFF. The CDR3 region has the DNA TGTGCCAGCAGCTTAACTGGGGTCGCGAACACCGGGGAGCTGTTTTTT.

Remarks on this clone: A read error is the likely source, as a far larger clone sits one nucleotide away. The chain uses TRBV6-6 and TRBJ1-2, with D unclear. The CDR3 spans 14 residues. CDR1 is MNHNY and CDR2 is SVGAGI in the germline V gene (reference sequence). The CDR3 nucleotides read TGTACCAGCAGTTCTCACAGCGGAGAAATCGGCTACACCTTC. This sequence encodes CTSSSHSGEIGYTF.

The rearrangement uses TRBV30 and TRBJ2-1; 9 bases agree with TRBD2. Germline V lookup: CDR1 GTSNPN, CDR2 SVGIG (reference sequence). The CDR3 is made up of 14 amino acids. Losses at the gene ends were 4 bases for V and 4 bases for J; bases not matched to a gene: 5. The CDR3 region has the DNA TGTGCCTGGATATTGGCGGGAGGGTACAATGAGCAGTTCTTC. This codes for CAWILAGGYNEQFF.

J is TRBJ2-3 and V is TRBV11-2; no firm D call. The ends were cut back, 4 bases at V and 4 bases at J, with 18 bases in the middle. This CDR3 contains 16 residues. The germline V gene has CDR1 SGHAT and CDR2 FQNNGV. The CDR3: CASSYRPALIADTQYF. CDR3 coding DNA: TGTGCCAGCAGCTATCGTCCAGCCCTAATAGCAGATACGCAGTATTTT.

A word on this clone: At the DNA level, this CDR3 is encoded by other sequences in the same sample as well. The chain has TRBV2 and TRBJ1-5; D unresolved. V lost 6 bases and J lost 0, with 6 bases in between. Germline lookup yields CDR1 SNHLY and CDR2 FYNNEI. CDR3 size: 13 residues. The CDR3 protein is CASRGDSNQPQHF. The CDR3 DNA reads TGTGCCAGCAGGGGAGATAGCAATCAGCCCCAGCATTTT.

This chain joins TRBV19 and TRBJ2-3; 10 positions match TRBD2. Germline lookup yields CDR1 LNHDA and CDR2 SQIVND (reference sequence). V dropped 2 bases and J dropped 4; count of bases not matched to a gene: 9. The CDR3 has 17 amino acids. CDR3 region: CASSILPSGSVADTQYF. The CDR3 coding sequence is TGTGCCAGTAGTATACTCCCTAGCGGGAGTGTTGCAGATACGCAGTATTTT.

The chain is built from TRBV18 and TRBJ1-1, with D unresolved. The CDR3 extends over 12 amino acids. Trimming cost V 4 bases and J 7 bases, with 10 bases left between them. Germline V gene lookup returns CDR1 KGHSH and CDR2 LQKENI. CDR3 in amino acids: CASSHGEVEAFF. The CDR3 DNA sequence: TGTGCCAGCTCACATGGCGAGGTTGAAGCTTTCTTT.

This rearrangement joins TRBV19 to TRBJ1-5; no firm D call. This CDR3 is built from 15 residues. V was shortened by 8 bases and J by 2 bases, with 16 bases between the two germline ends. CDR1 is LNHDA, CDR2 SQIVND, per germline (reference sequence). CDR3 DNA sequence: TGTGCCAGTCTTGAGGGAGTATATGGCAATCAGCCCCAGCATTTT. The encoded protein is CASLEGVYGNQPQHF.

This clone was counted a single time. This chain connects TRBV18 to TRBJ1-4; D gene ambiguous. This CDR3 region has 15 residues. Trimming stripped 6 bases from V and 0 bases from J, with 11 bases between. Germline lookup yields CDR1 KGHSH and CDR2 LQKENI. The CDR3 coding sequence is TGTGCCAGCTCCCTGCGCCGGACAACTAATGAAAAACTGTTTTTT. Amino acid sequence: CASSLRRTTNEKLFF.